A single sample is the source of the 14 T cell receptor beta chains below, sequenced in a study of OX40 agonist ivuxolimab in advanced cancers. TCRdb's table, derived via immunoSEQ multiplex PCR, lists solely in-frame clones and lacks some. This sample yields 45,000 to 70,000 clones, of which about 89% are seen a single time; around 1.4% belongs to the top ten. The starting material was CD4+ or CD8+ T cells sorted from blood, obtained in a trial of the OX40 agonist ivuxolimab. The receptors shown here come from an adult with an advanced solid tumor such as melanoma, head and neck, liver or kidney cancer.

The rearrangement uses TRBV30 and TRBJ1-5; D remains ambiguous. Germline V gene sequence: CDR1 GTSNPN, CDR2 SVGIG (reference sequence). The CDR3 extends over 13 amino acids. V was clipped by 2 bases and J by 0 bases, with 5 bases between them. The CDR3 region is CAWSSSSNQPQHF. DNA of the CDR3: TGTGCCTGGAGTTCGAGTAGCAATCAGCCCCAGCATTTT.

This chain joins TRBV19 and TRBJ2-4, with unresolved D. Per germline, CDR1 LNHDA and CDR2 SQIVND (reference sequence). This CDR3 has 16 amino acids. V lost 7 bases and J 0 bases, leaving 16 bases between the germline ends. The CDR3 here is CASTPLGSTAKNIQYF. DNA for the CDR3: TGTGCCAGTACCCCCCTTGGCAGCACAGCCAAAAACATTCAGTACTTC. The whole variable domain, filled in from reference TRBV19 and TRBJ2-4, reads DGGITQSPKYLFRKEGQNVTLSCEQNLNHDAMYWYRQDPGQGLRLIYYSQIVNDFQKGDIAEGYSVSREKKESFPLTVTSAQKNPTAFYLCASTPLGSTAKNIQYFGAGTRLSVL.

The gene calls are TRBV2 and TRBJ2-1, with 8 bases matching TRBD2. The V segment lost 4 bases and the J segment 7 bases; nucleotides outside the gene matches: 12. The CDR3 is 16 residues long. Germline V gives CDR1 SNHLY, CDR2 FYNNEI. In DNA form, the CDR3 reads TGTGCCAGCAGTGGTCAGGTAGCGGGGAGTACTAATGAGCAGTTCTTC. Amino acid sequence: CASSGQVAGSTNEQFF.

The V and J genes are TRBV30 and TRBJ1-1; D is perhaps TRBD1 (5 bases). V was cut by 3 bases and J by 10 bases, with 15 bases left in between. The CDR3 length is 12 residues. Germline V gene data show CDR1 as GTSNPN and CDR2 as SVGIG (reference sequence). This CDR3 is CAWRIGGGGAFF. Here the CDR3 DNA reads TGTGCCTGGAGGATCGGCGGGGGAGGAGCTTTCTTT.

This clone turned up a few times. The chain is built from TRBV29-1 and TRBJ1-5; D call uncertain. The CDR3 is made up of 10 amino acids. Germline CDR1 is SQVTM and CDR2 is ANQGSEA. V was pared by 8 bases and J by 6 bases, with 8 bases between. CDR3 residues: CSPGTQPQHF. The DNA of the CDR3 is TGCAGCCCTGGTACTCAGCCCCAGCATTTT.

V and J are TRBV2 and TRBJ1-6, with D maybe TRBD1 (5 bases). Trimming pared 6 bases from V and 10 bases from J, leaving 10 bases between. The CDR3 contains 12 residues. The germline gives CDR1 SNHLY, CDR2 FYNNEI. The CDR3 loop is CASSGDRSPLHF. The CDR3 DNA reads as TGTGCCAGCAGCGGGGACCGCTCACCCCTCCACTTT.

This chain joins TRBV7-9 and TRBJ1-2; the D is unclear. Trimming took 1 base from V and 4 from J, leaving 10 bases between them. Germline lookup yields CDR1 SEHNR and CDR2 FQNEAQ (reference sequence). This CDR3 comprises 14 residues. The CDR3 is CASSLVEAFYGYTF. The CDR3 nucleotides read TGTGCCAGCAGCTTAGTGGAGGCATTCTATGGCTACACCTTC.

The chain uses TRBV5-6 and TRBJ2-1, with TRBD2 matching over 10 bases. V dropped 1 base and J dropped 6; count of bases not matched to a gene: 7. Germline CDR1 is SGHDT and CDR2 is YYEEEE. CDR3 length: 16 amino acids. This chain's CDR3 is CASSLLASGGSNEQFF. In DNA form, the CDR3 reads TGTGCCAGCAGCTTGTTAGCTAGCGGGGGTTCCAATGAGCAGTTCTTC.

The chain combines TRBV30 with TRBJ2-1; the match to TRBD2 covers 7 bases. Per germline, CDR1 GTSNPN and CDR2 SVGIG (reference sequence). With 5 bases clipped from V and 0 bases from J, the junction kept 7 bases outside the gene matches. The CDR3 consists of 15 residues. CDR3 sequence (DNA): TGTGCCTGGGGTAGGCGGGGGAGCTCCTACAATGAGCAGTTCTTC. Translating gives CAWGRRGSSYNEQFF.

This sequence joins TRBV15 and TRBJ2-7; D gene ambiguous. There are 14 residues in the CDR3. The V end lost 0 bases, the J end lost 6 bases, and 12 bases lay between the germline ends. Germline-derived CDR1 and CDR2 are LNHNV and YYDKDF (reference sequence). CDR3 sequence reads: CATSRDLDFGEQYF. The CDR3 nucleotides are TGTGCCACCAGCAGAGATCTGGATTTCGGCGAGCAGTACTTC. Full variable domain (rest looked up from reference TRBV15 and TRBJ2-7): DAMVIQNPRYQVTQFGKPVTLSCSQTLNHNVMYWYQQKSSQAPKLLFHYYDKDFNNEADTPDNFQSRRPNTSFCFLDIRSPGLGDTAMYLCATSRDLDFGEQYFGPGTRLTVT.

The chain carries TRBV28 and TRBJ2-3; either TRBD1 or TRBD2 may fit D (5 bases each). CDR1 and CDR2 from the germline V gene are MDHEN and SYDVKM. The V gene lost 5 bases and the J gene lost 2 bases, with 17 bases spanning the gap. This CDR3 comprises 16 residues. CDR3 DNA: TGTGCCAGCAGTCCTTCGGGGCGCTCTTTCACAGATACGCAGTATTTT. The encoded protein is CASSPSGRSFTDTQYF.

The table lists this clone with a count of one. The V and J genes are TRBV19 and TRBJ1-1; no reliable D call. Germline V CDR1 and CDR2: LNHDA, SQIVND (reference sequence). This CDR3 spans 13 amino acids. V dropped 4 bases and J dropped 5 bases, with 11 bases sitting between them. The CDR3 sequence: CASSTGRETEAFF. CDR3 sequence (DNA): TGTGCCAGTAGTACGGGCCGCGAGACTGAAGCTTTCTTT.

The genes are TRBV4-2 and TRBJ2-3; the D gene is possibly TRBD2 (6 bases). Trimming shortened V by 1 base and J by 5 bases, and 16 bases separated the two germline ends. The CDR3 runs to 16 residues. Germline V gene sequence: CDR1 LGHNA, CDR2 YNFKEQ. DNA for the CDR3: TGTGCCAGCAGCCAAGGTGCGTCTGGGGGGAGAGATACGCAGTATTTT. Translating gives CASSQGASGGRDTQYF.

This chain connects TRBV19 to TRBJ1-2, with 9 bases fitting TRBD1. Trimming at V came to 3 bases and at J to 4 bases, leaving 9 bases not matched to a gene. Germline CDR1 is LNHDA and CDR2 is SQIVND (reference sequence). This CDR3 is 16 amino acids long. In DNA form, the CDR3 reads TGTGCCAGTAGTATCGGTCCCGGGACAGGGATCTATGGCTACACCTTC. Amino acids: CASSIGPGTGIYGYTF. Together with reference TRBV19 and TRBJ1-2, the CDR3 gives the full variable domain: DGGITQSPKYLFRKEGQNVTLSCEQNLNHDAMYWYRQDPGQGLRLIYYSQIVNDFQKGDIAEGYSVSREKKESFPLTVTSAQKNPTAFYLCASSIGPGTGIYGYTFGSGTRLTVV.